Below are 4 T cell receptor beta chains sequenced from a single sample in a study of cytomegalovirus exposure and HLA in healthy donors. The PCR was carried out with 60 Vbeta primers and 13 Jbeta primers. The table came from immunoSEQ multiplex PCR; TCRdb's copy has only in-frame clones and leaves some out. The data contain some 150,000 clones, 78% of them singletons. Source material: PBMCs. The receptors originated from a male donor in good health and CMV-seronegative.

The V call is TRBV19, the J call TRBJ1-4; the D is unclear. Per germline, CDR1 LNHDA and CDR2 SQIVND (reference sequence). Trimming pared 5 bases from V and 0 bases from J, leaving 7 bases between. This CDR3 spans 14 amino acids. The CDR3 protein is CASSPGSTNEKLFF. CDR3 bases: TGTGCCAGTAGTCCGGGATCAACTAATGAAAAACTGTTTTTT.

The chain links TRBV6-6 to TRBJ2-3; TRBD1 matches at 7 bases. The germline gives CDR1 MNHNY, CDR2 SVGAGI (reference sequence). The CDR3 spans 15 residues. Trimming removed 5 bases from V and 0 bases from J; junction bases left unmatched: 5. The CDR3 loop is CASSTGQSSTDTQYF. For the CDR3, the DNA is TGTGCCAGCAGTACGGGACAGTCTAGCACAGATACGCAGTATTTT.

The gene calls are TRBV6-5 and TRBJ2-2; the match to TRBD2 covers 9 bases. CDR3 length: 15 amino acids. In germline, CDR1 is MNHEY, CDR2 SVGAGI. V lost 6 bases and J lost 3; bases outside the gene matches: 5. The CDR3 loop reads CASSFSGGDTGELFF. The DNA for the CDR3 is TGTGCCAGCAGCTTTAGCGGGGGCGACACCGGGGAGCTGTTTTTT.

The chain recombines TRBV9 with TRBJ2-1; TRBD2 matches at 10 bases. V gave up 2 bases and J gave up 7 bases; unmatched junction bases: 15. The CDR3 is made up of 18 amino acids. CDR1 is SGDLS, CDR2 YYNGEE, per germline. The CDR3 here is CASSVGAGGTLDENEQFF. In nucleotides, the CDR3 is TGTGCCAGCAGCGTGGGAGCGGGGGGGACACTGGATGAGAATGAGCAGTTCTTC. Full variable domain (remainder filled in from reference TRBV9 and TRBJ2-1): DSGVTQTPKHLITATGQRVTLRCSPRSGDLSVYWYQQSLDQGLQFLIQYYNGEERAKGNILERFSAQQFPDLHSELNLSSLELGDSALYFCASSVGAGGTLDENEQFFGPGTRLTVL.